Detailed here is one T cell receptor beta chain. Its antigen is currently unknown. This record belongs to a study of T cell clones after liver transplantation. The overall study: TCRbeta sequencing after a pre-transplant mixed lymphocyte reaction identified graft-donor-reactive clones, later tracked in post-transplant blood. As an antigen-independent comparator, third-party-reactive TCRbeta sequences came from pre-transplant mixed lymphocyte reactions. Findings of the study overall: Circulating graft-donor-reactive CD4 TCRbeta sequences fell significantly post-transplant in 5 of 8 subjects.

The assay was immunoSEQ multiplex PCR, and TCRdb's table has in-frame clones only and misses some. The sample holds roughly 80,000 clones, 83% seen once. The receptor comes from a human patient who received a liver transplant. Some of the T cells might come from the graft donor. Here the sequenced sample was CD4+ T cells from blood, taken at the 22-month timepoint.

DNA for the CDR3: TGTGCCAGCAGCTATACAGCTAACTATGGCTACACCTTC. Encoded protein: CASSYTANYGYTF. The V and J genes are TRBV6-1 and TRBJ1-2, with D uncertain. In germline, CDR1 is MNHNS, CDR2 SASEGT. Between the trimmed V and J ends, which lost 6 bases and 0 bases, there was a span of 8 bases. This CDR3 has 13 amino acids.